Each of the 29 T cell receptor beta chains below was sequenced from the same sample in a study of T-cell reconstitution after alpha-beta-depleted transplantation in children. The TCRbeta library incorporated unique molecular identifiers. TCRdb passed the PCR reads through MiXCR, listing each CDR3 protein once. The sample consists of about 610,000 distinct CDR3 sequences, more than 9% of them appearing once. The sequences come from PBMCs from the stem cell graft donor, collected from the stem cell graft. The source is a human donor who donated a stem cell graft to a child with acute myeloid leukemia.

This clonotype has a handful of counts. The genes are TRBV5-1 and TRBJ2-1, with 7 bases lining up with TRBD2. Germline V CDR1 and CDR2: SGHRS, YFSETQ. Trimming at V came to 2 bases and at J to 4 bases, leaving 12 bases not matched to a gene. The CDR3 is 17 residues long. Here the CDR3 reads CASSLPRPSGTYNEQFF. The CDR3 DNA reads as TGCGCCAGCAGCTTACCTCGCCCCAGCGGGACGTACAATGAGCAGTTCTTC.

On this clonotype: Its ends do not fully match the called genes, so a read error is possible. The chain joins TRBV5-1 to TRBJ2-7; D possibly corresponds to TRBD2 (6 bases). Germline V gene lookup returns CDR1 SGHRS and CDR2 YFSETQ. The CDR3 runs 13 residues. The CDR3 DNA sequence: TGCGTCAGCAGCTCGGGACTTACCTACGAGCAGTACTTC. Its translation: CVSSSGLTYEQYF.

The sample holds many counts of this clonotype. The chain combines TRBV9 with TRBJ1-2; D might be TRBD1 (5 bases). The V gene's germline CDR1 is SGDLS and CDR2 YYNGEE. Trimming cost V 1 base and J 4 bases, with 14 bases left between them. CDR3 length: 15 amino acids. Here the CDR3 reads CASSVSAGTSYGYTF. The DNA for the CDR3 is TGTGCCAGCAGCGTATCAGCCGGGACGAGCTATGGCTACACCTTC.

In this sample, this clonotype turned up many times. This rearrangement joins TRBV12-3 or TRBV12-4 to TRBJ2-5, with D unclear. Trimming removed 8 bases from V and 4 bases from J, with 8 bases in between. This CDR3 region has 11 residues. The CDR3 DNA reads as TGTGCCAGCCGCATATTAGAGACCCAGTACTTC. Protein: CASRILETQYF.

The chain has TRBV6-5 and TRBJ2-7; perhaps TRBD1 as D (5 bases). Trimming left V 0 bases short and J 4 bases short, with 10 bases between. There are 14 residues in the CDR3. CDR1 MNHEY and CDR2 SVGAGI come from the germline V gene. CDR3 nucleotides: TGTGCCAGCAGTTACTCGCAGCAGGGTTACGAGCAGTACTTC. Protein sequence: CASSYSQQGYEQYF.

This clonotype was detected many times. This sequence joins TRBV4-3 and TRBJ2-1, with 9 bases lining up with TRBD1. V was clipped by 0 bases and J by 5 bases; unmatched bases: 5. The CDR3 spans 16 residues. Germline V gene data show CDR1 as LGHNA and CDR2 as YSLEER. Here the CDR3 reads CASSQDGGQGHNEQFF. For the CDR3, the DNA is TGCGCCAGCAGCCAAGATGGAGGACAGGGGCACAATGAGCAGTTCTTC.

This clonotype turned up a few times. The V call is TRBV27, the J call TRBJ1-4; D is unclear. Trimming pared 6 bases from V and 5 bases from J, leaving 19 bases between. CDR3 length: 16 amino acids. Germline lookup yields CDR1 MNHEY and CDR2 SMNVEV (reference sequence). In nucleotides, the CDR3 is TGTGCCAGCAGCCTCACCCCCCCGGGGTGGAATGAAAAACTGTTTTTT. This translates into CASSLTPPGWNEKLFF.

This sequence joins TRBV4-3 and TRBJ2-2, with 9 bases matching TRBD2. The CDR3 has 18 amino acids. V trimming: 0 bases; J trimming: 6 bases; junction bases outside the gene matches: 11. The germline V gene encodes CDR1 LGHNA and CDR2 YSLEER. CDR3 bases: TGCGCCAGCAGCCAAGATCTTAGCGGGAGAGATTCTGCCGGGGAGCTGTTTTTT. It encodes CASSQDLSGRDSAGELFF.

In its sample, this clonotype was seen a few times. V and J are TRBV4-2 and TRBJ2-2; weak D call: TRBD1 (5 bases). Per germline, CDR1 LGHNA and CDR2 YNFKEQ. Trimming cost V 1 base and J 0 bases, with 12 bases left between them. The CDR3 has 17 amino acids. CDR3 in amino acids: CASSQVGRAANTGELFF. The CDR3 coding sequence is TGTGCCAGCAGCCAAGTAGGCAGGGCCGCGAACACCGGGGAGCTGTTTTTT.

This clonotype is a singleton in its sample. The rearrangement joins TRBV29-1 to TRBJ2-5; unclear D gene. V lost 3 bases, J lost 2 bases, and 7 bases lay in between. The V gene's germline CDR1 is SQVTM and CDR2 ANQGSEA. This CDR3 comprises 12 residues. The CDR3 reads CSVERRQETQYF. The CDR3 nucleotides read TGCAGCGTTGAGCGCAGACAAGAGACCCAGTACTTC. Based on the CDR3 plus reference TRBV29-1 and TRBJ2-5, the full variable domain is SAVISQKPSRDICQRGTSLTIQCQVDSQVTMMFWYRQQPGQSLTLIATANQGSEATYESGFVIDKFPISRPNLTFSTLTVSNMSPEDSSIYLCSVERRQETQYFGPGTRLLVL.

This chain connects TRBV7-2 to TRBJ2-4, with 9 bases that match TRBD2. This CDR3 comprises 17 residues. The V gene end was trimmed by 2 bases and the J gene end by 1 base; junction bases not matched to a gene: 6. Looked up from germline, CDR1 is SGHTA and CDR2 is FQGNSA. DNA for the CDR3: TGTGCCAGCAGCTTAAAGCCCGGGACTAGCGCCAAAAACATTCAGTACTTC. Its protein product is CASSLKPGTSAKNIQYF.

This clonotype was seen repeatedly, ten times or more. This chain connects TRBV12-3 or TRBV12-4 to TRBJ2-5; D tentatively fits TRBD1 or TRBD2 (6 bases each). Trimming left V 7 bases short and J 4 bases short, with 16 bases between. The CDR3 has 14 residues. The CDR3 DNA reads TGTGCCAGCAAGGACCGGGGGCAGGGAGAGACCCAGTACTTC. It is translated as CASKDRGQGETQYF.

The V call is TRBV2, the J call TRBJ2-7; perhaps TRBD1 as D (6 bases). CDR1 is SNHLY and CDR2 is FYNNEI in the germline V gene. The CDR3 totals 12 residues. Trimming pared 7 bases from V and 3 bases from J, leaving 10 bases between. Here the CDR3 reads CASIRGGYEQYF. CDR3 bases: TGTGCCAGCATACGAGGGGGCTACGAGCAGTACTTC.

This clonotype has only a few counts. V gene TRBV5-1 combines with J gene TRBJ2-1; 10 nucleotides align to TRBD2. CDR3 length equals 16 residues. Germline loops: CDR1 SGHRS, CDR2 YFSETQ. V shed 0 bases, J shed 3 bases, and the junction held 3 bases outside the gene matches. CDR3 sequence: CASSLESSGSYNEQFF. CDR3 coding DNA: TGCGCCAGCAGCTTGGAATCTAGCGGGAGCTACAATGAGCAGTTCTTC.

This clonotype has more than one count but fewer than ten. The V gene is TRBV20-1, the J gene TRBJ2-3, with D perhaps matching TRBD1 (6 bases). Germline V CDR1 and CDR2: DFQATT, SNEGSKA (reference sequence). The V end was cut by 6 bases, the J end by 4 bases, with 17 bases between. This CDR3 is 14 amino acids long. CDR3 residues: CSARWNREADTQYF. As DNA, the CDR3 is TGCAGTGCGAGGTGGAACAGGGAAGCAGATACGCAGTATTTT.

This clonotype was picked up many times. This chain connects TRBV3-1 to TRBJ2-7, with D possibly being TRBD1 (6 bases). Trimming left V 4 bases short and J 3 bases short, with 13 bases between. The CDR3 has 14 residues. Looked up from germline, CDR1 is LGHDT and CDR2 is YNNKEL (reference sequence). The chain's CDR3 is CASSLQGMGYEQYF. As DNA, the CDR3 is TGTGCCAGCAGCCTTCAGGGGATGGGCTACGAGCAGTACTTC.

This clonotype was picked up a small number of times. V and J are TRBV4-3 and TRBJ2-7; the match to TRBD2 covers 8 bases. This CDR3 has 16 residues. The germline CDR1 and CDR2 sequences are LGHNA and YSLEER. Trimming cost V 0 bases and J 5 bases; bases outside gene matches: 9. CDR3 sequence reads: CASSQDRREGHNEQYF. Here the CDR3 DNA reads TGCGCCAGCAGCCAAGATCGCCGGGAGGGCCACAACGAGCAGTACTTC.

The J gene is TRBJ2-7, the V gene TRBV20-1, with D possibly being TRBD1 (6 bases). Trimming left V 0 bases short and J 5 bases short, with 11 bases between. This CDR3 contains 13 residues. In germline, CDR1 is DFQATT, CDR2 SNEGSKA (reference sequence). The CDR3 reads CSAREGARHEQYF. CDR3 DNA: TGCAGTGCTAGAGAGGGGGCGCGGCACGAGCAGTACTTC.

This clonotype was seen ten or more times. This chain connects TRBV6-2 or TRBV6-3 to TRBJ2-3; TRBD1 aligns across 8 bases. CDR3 size: 16 residues. After removal of 6 bases from V and 6 bases from J, the junction contained 14 bases not matched to a gene. The germline V gene has CDR1 MNHEY and CDR2 SVGEGT. The CDR3: CASRSEGTGWLDTQYF. CDR3 DNA: TGTGCCAGCAGGTCCGAAGGGACAGGCTGGCTGGATACGCAGTATTTT.

In this sample, this clonotype turned up a few times. V usage is TRBV18 and J usage is TRBJ2-1, with D unresolved. The germline V gene encodes CDR1 KGHSH and CDR2 LQKENI. The V end lost 0 bases, the J end lost 9 bases, and 15 bases lay between the germline ends. This CDR3 is built from 15 residues. The CDR3 loop is CASSPPSSPIGEQFF. In DNA, the CDR3 is TGTGCCAGCTCACCACCTAGCTCGCCCATCGGTGAGCAGTTCTTC.

The V gene is TRBV5-1, the J gene TRBJ1-3; D not certain. The CDR3 spans 13 residues. Germline V CDR1 and CDR2: SGHRS, YFSETQ. V was clipped by 5 bases and J by 4 bases, with 10 bases between them. DNA of the CDR3: TGCGCCAGCAGAGTTGGGCAAGGAAACACCATATATTTT. This gives the protein CASRVGQGNTIYF.

The sample holds many counts of this clonotype. The chain joins TRBV7-2 to TRBJ2-6, with D tentatively TRBD1 or TRBD2 (6 bases each). V gave up 0 bases and J gave up 4 bases, with 10 bases separating them. This CDR3 spans 16 amino acids. Germline V gene data show CDR1 as SGHTA and CDR2 as FQGNSA. The CDR3 bases are TGTGCCAGCAGCTTAGCTCCGGGGGCCGGGGCCAACGTCCTGACTTTC. It codes for CASSLAPGAGANVLTF.

A few counts support this clonotype. This chain links TRBV4-3 with TRBJ1-2, with 10 bases matching TRBD1. In germline, CDR1 is LGHNA, CDR2 YSLEER. This CDR3 is 15 amino acids long. Germline trimming cut 3 bases from V and 7 bases from J; bases unmatched to any gene: 8. Here the CDR3 reads CASSHSGDRGRGYTF. The CDR3 nucleotides are TGCGCCAGCAGCCACAGTGGGGACAGGGGACGTGGCTACACCTTC.

Comments on this clonotype: Since a much larger clone is just one base distant, this may be a read error. The V call is TRBV24-1, the J call TRBJ2-1; D ambiguous. Germline V lookup: CDR1 KGHDR, CDR2 SFDVKD. CDR3 length: 14 residues. The CDR3: CAISDPGSAHEQFF. The CDR3, as DNA: TGTGCCATCAGTGATCCCGGCTCAGCCCATGAGCAGTTCTTC.

Comment on this clonotype: The CDR3 carries no conserved terminal phenylalanine or tryptophan, so it likely arises from a read error. V usage is TRBV5-1 and J usage is TRBJ1-5; D remains ambiguous. The V end was cut by 0 bases, the J end by 4 bases, with 8 bases between. Germline CDR1 SGHRS, CDR2 YFSETQ. This CDR3 is 14 amino acids long. The CDR3 bases are TGCGCCAGCAGCTTGGAAGGTGGGAATCAGCCCCAGCATTAT. It yields the protein CASSLEGGNQPQHY.

This clonotype was seen more than once but under ten times. The chain recombines TRBV28 with TRBJ2-7, with 12 bases identical to TRBD2. The J segment lost 6 bases and the V segment lost 4 bases, leaving 7 bases of the junction unmatched. This CDR3 is built from 15 residues. The germline V gene encodes CDR1 MDHEN and CDR2 SYDVKM. CDR3: CASSYPGLAGFEQYF. The CDR3 DNA follows: TGTGCCAGCAGTTACCCCGGACTAGCGGGATTCGAGCAGTACTTC.

The rearrangement uses TRBV27 and TRBJ1-2; unclear D gene. The CDR3 is made up of 15 amino acids. Germline-derived CDR1 and CDR2 are MNHEY and SMNVEV (reference sequence). V lost 7 bases to trimming and J lost 8 bases, with 23 bases between them. CDR3 amino acids: CASTGKGAHLRGYTF. As DNA, the CDR3 is TGTGCCAGCACGGGGAAGGGAGCCCATTTGAGAGGCTACACCTTC.

This clonotype was counted between two and nine times. V gene TRBV7-9 combines with J gene TRBJ2-1; D could derive from TRBD1 or TRBD2 (5 bases each). The CDR3 extends over 15 amino acids. V was shortened by 3 bases and J by 5 bases, with 14 bases between the two germline ends. Germline V gives CDR1 SEHNR, CDR2 FQNEAQ (reference sequence). As DNA, the CDR3 is TGTGCCAGCAGCTTTGGGACCTCCTGGGACAATGAGCAGTTCTTC. This translates into CASSFGTSWDNEQFF.

The CDR3 DNA reads TGTGCCAGCAGTTACTCGAACGCACGACAAGAGACCCAGTACTTC. Translating it yields CASSYSNARQETQYF. The chain carries TRBV6-2 or TRBV6-3 and TRBJ2-5; D is undetermined. Germline V gene data show CDR1 as MNHEY and CDR2 as SVGEGT. The CDR3 is 15 amino acids. With 0 bases removed from V and 2 bases from J, the gap between germline ends came to 10 bases.